These 21 T cell receptor beta chains originate from one sample sequenced in a study of blood T cell repertoires in COVID-19. Clones were read by immunoSEQ multiplex PCR, and TCRdb kept only the in-frame ones, dropping some. The table records some 70,000 clones, 65% to 80% of them present only once. The sequenced sample was peripheral blood. These receptors were obtained from a woman between 50 and 59 years old with acute or convalescent COVID-19.

This clone occurred a few times. The rearrangement uses TRBV28 and TRBJ1-2; D is possibly TRBD1 (6 bases). This CDR3 spans 13 amino acids. V lost 1 base and J lost 7, with 10 bases in between. Germline lookup yields CDR1 MDHEN and CDR2 SYDVKM. The CDR3 region is CASSLSSGAGYTF. As DNA, the CDR3 is TGTGCCAGCAGTTTATCGTCAGGGGCTGGCTACACCTTC.

This clone was counted at least ten times. V and J are TRBV5-1 and TRBJ1-1; D perhaps matches TRBD1 (6 bases). This CDR3 contains 15 residues. Germline V lookup: CDR1 SGHRS, CDR2 YFSETQ. Trimming left V 4 bases short and J 2 bases short, with 15 bases between. CDR3 loop: CASSPTATGNTEAFF. CDR3 DNA: TGCGCCAGCAGCCCGACCGCGACAGGTAACACTGAAGCTTTCTTT.

The chain combines TRBV19 with TRBJ1-5, with 12 bases that match TRBD1. The CDR3 contains 20 residues. V lost 6 bases to trimming and J lost 0 bases; unmatched junction nucleotides: 15. Germline CDR1 is LNHDA and CDR2 is SQIVND (reference sequence). CDR3 protein: CASRTGLFGTGGHSNQPQHF. The CDR3 region has the DNA TGTGCCAGTAGAACCGGGTTATTCGGGACAGGGGGCCATAGCAATCAGCCCCAGCATTTT.

This clone was detected a few times. This chain connects TRBV14 to TRBJ1-4, with 9 positions matching TRBD1. Unmatched junction bases numbered 8, after V lost 2 bases and J lost 16 bases. Germline loops: CDR1 SGHDN, CDR2 FVKESK. The CDR3 sequence is 13 residues long. The CDR3 coding sequence is TGTGCCAGCAGCCAAATTCTACAGGGGGCAACGTTTTTT. It is translated as CASSQILQGATFF.

Of note for this clone: Mismatch with germline at one junction end may stem from a read error. The chain carries TRBV29-1 and TRBJ2-1; the match to TRBD1 covers 10 bases. There are 14 residues in the CDR3. Looked up from germline, CDR1 is SQVTM and CDR2 is ANQGSEA. The CDR3 nucleotides read TGCAGCGTTCAAGACAGGGGGCTCTTCAATGAGCAGTTCTTC. Its protein product is CSVQDRGLFNEQFF.

This clone was recorded a few times. The genes are TRBV27 and TRBJ1-5; D unresolved. V lost 6 bases and J lost 3, with 9 bases in between. CDR1 is MNHEY, CDR2 SMNVEV, per germline (reference sequence). This CDR3 region has 13 residues. CDR3 amino acids: CASRAGPNQPQHF. CDR3 bases: TGTGCCAGCAGAGCTGGGCCCAATCAGCCCCAGCATTTT.

The V and J genes are TRBV18 and TRBJ1-3; TRBD1 aligns across 8 bases. CDR3 length: 16 residues. The germline V gene encodes CDR1 KGHSH and CDR2 LQKENI. V dropped 3 bases and J dropped 4; count of bases not matched to a gene: 8. The CDR3 is CASSPTGQGSGNTIYF. CDR3 bases: TGTGCCAGCTCACCGACCGGACAGGGTTCCGGAAACACCATATATTTT.

V is TRBV18 and J is TRBJ2-3, with D possibly matching TRBD1 (6 bases). The CDR3 consists of 14 residues. Germline V CDR1 and CDR2: KGHSH, LQKENI. V shed 6 bases and J shed 2 bases, with 12 bases lying between them. The CDR3 DNA is TGTGCCAGCTCCCAGACAGGTACCACAGATACGCAGTATTTT. This gives the protein CASSQTGTTDTQYF.

Remarks on this clone: The sample holds other DNA sequences that translate to the same CDR3. The V and J genes are TRBV5-1 and TRBJ2-1; maybe TRBD1 (6 bases). Germline V gene sequence: CDR1 SGHRS, CDR2 YFSETQ. The CDR3 contains 11 residues. V lost 2 bases, J lost 10 bases, and 7 bases lay in between. The CDR3 DNA is TGCGCCAGCAGCTTAGGGGGAGAGCAGTTCTTC. The encoded protein is CASSLGGEQFF.

This clone was found a few times. Other DNA sequences in the same sample also yield this CDR3. This rearrangement joins TRBV27 to TRBJ1-6; D ambiguous. Germline V CDR1 and CDR2: MNHEY, SMNVEV (reference sequence). V lost 3 bases, J lost 0 bases, and 6 bases lay in between. The CDR3 contains 15 residues. The CDR3: CASSLRSSYNSPLHF. CDR3 coding DNA: TGTGCCAGCAGTTTGAGGAGCTCCTATAATTCACCCCTCCACTTT.

The V and J genes are TRBV18 and TRBJ2-5, with 7 bases matching TRBD2. Germline V gives CDR1 KGHSH, CDR2 LQKENI. The CDR3 contains 15 residues. V was pared by 2 bases and J by 5 bases, with 8 bases of the junction left unmatched. The CDR3 protein is CASSPGGVRGETQYF. As DNA, the CDR3 is TGTGCCAGCTCACCAGGGGGGGTCCGAGGGGAGACCCAGTACTTC. The variable domain in full, completed from reference TRBV18 and TRBJ2-5, reads NAGVMQNPRHLVRRRGQEARLRCSPMKGHSHVYWYRQLPEEGLKFMVYLQKENIIDESGMPKERFSAEFPKEGPSILRIQQVVRGDSAAYFCASSPGGVRGETQYFGPGTRLLVL.

This sequence joins TRBV11-2 and TRBJ2-7, with 7 positions matching TRBD2. This CDR3 is 15 amino acids long. Per the germline V gene, CDR1 is SGHAT and CDR2 is FQNNGV. With V trimmed by 5 bases and J by 0 bases, 7 bases remained unmatched. CDR3 in amino acids: CASSGGGRSSYEQYF. In nucleotides, the CDR3 is TGTGCCAGCAGCGGGGGGGGAAGGAGCTCCTACGAGCAGTACTTC.

The chain has TRBV4-2 and TRBJ2-1; 10 bases align to TRBD1. CDR3 size: 16 residues. The trim removed 5 bases at V and 2 bases at J, leaving 6 bases unmatched. Germline values: CDR1 LGHNA, CDR2 YNFKEQ. In DNA form, the CDR3 reads TGTGCCAGCAGCGACAGGGGGCGCTACGCCTACAATGAGCAGTTCTTC. Translated: CASSDRGRYAYNEQFF.

The chain recombines TRBV9 with TRBJ2-1, with 11 bases fitting TRBD2. This CDR3 has 16 amino acids. The germline gives CDR1 SGDLS, CDR2 YYNGEE. V dropped 0 bases and J dropped 8; count of bases not matched to a gene: 7. CDR3 DNA sequence: TGTGCCAGCAGCGTAGATTTTAGCGGGAGGGCCCATGAGCAGTTCTTC. Translating it yields CASSVDFSGRAHEQFF.

The gene calls are TRBV5-1 and TRBJ2-5; no definite D call. The CDR3 has 14 residues. Trimming took 2 bases from V and 3 from J, leaving 11 bases between them. CDR1 SGHRS and CDR2 YFSETQ come from the germline V gene. The CDR3 sequence is CASSFLTAEETQYF. Here the CDR3 DNA reads TGCGCCAGCAGCTTCCTTACCGCGGAAGAGACCCAGTACTTC.

V is TRBV27 and J is TRBJ1-3, with D possibly matching TRBD1 (5 bases). Germline CDR1 is MNHEY and CDR2 is SMNVEV (reference sequence). The germline V and J ends were trimmed by 2 bases and 0 bases, with 11 bases remaining between them. The CDR3 is made up of 16 amino acids. The CDR3 spells CASSLNRGASGNTIYF. The CDR3, as DNA: TGTGCCAGCAGTTTAAATCGCGGGGCCTCTGGAAACACCATATATTTT.

This clone was counted a single time. This chain links TRBV3-1 (or the pseudogene TRBV3-2) with TRBJ1-1; TRBD1 is a possible D gene (5 bases). V lost 8 bases and J lost 4, with 14 bases in between. The CDR3 has 13 residues. Germline loops: CDR1 LGHDT, CDR2 YNNKEL (reference sequence). The CDR3 DNA is TGTGCCAGCGCCAGACAGAGATTCACTGAAGCTTTCTTT. It translates to CASARQRFTEAFF.

The chain carries TRBV4-3 and TRBJ2-2; 9 bases are a match to TRBD1. CDR1 and CDR2 from the germline V gene are LGHNA and YSLEER. There are 16 residues in the CDR3. The junction had 5 bases not matched to a gene; V was cut back by 2 bases and J by 4 bases. The CDR3 spells CASSQQQGAGTGELFF. The CDR3 DNA is TGCGCCAGCAGCCAACAACAGGGGGCGGGCACCGGGGAGCTGTTTTTT.

The chain couples TRBV12-3 or TRBV12-4 to TRBJ2-1; unclear D gene. Trimming took off 2 bases at V and 9 bases at J, with 11 bases between the two ends. The CDR3 loop spans 13 amino acids. The CDR3 reads CASSLSTNSEQFF. The CDR3 DNA sequence: TGTGCCAGCAGTTTATCGACCAACAGTGAGCAGTTCTTC.

This sequence joins TRBV18 and TRBJ2-7; D unclear. The ends were cut back, 4 bases at V and 4 bases at J, with 11 bases in the middle. CDR3 size: 13 residues. Germline CDR1 reads KGHSH; CDR2 reads LQKENI. This CDR3 reads CASSREVEYEQYF. The CDR3 DNA reads TGTGCCAGCTCACGCGAGGTTGAGTACGAGCAGTACTTC.

This clone has more than one count but fewer than ten. The genes are TRBV18 and TRBJ2-7; D perhaps matches TRBD1 (5 bases). V was trimmed by 4 bases and J by 5 bases, leaving 6 bases between them. This CDR3 comprises 11 residues. Germline V gene lookup returns CDR1 KGHSH and CDR2 LQKENI. CDR3 loop: CASSLGDEQYF. In nucleotides, the CDR3 is TGTGCCAGCTCACTAGGGGACGAGCAGTACTTC.